A selection of T cell receptor beta chains follows, all from one sample in a study of T-cell memory formation after mild COVID-19. TCRdb re-derived calls from the 5' RACE reads in MiXCR, one entry per CDR3 protein. The sample includes a few hundred thousand distinct CDR3 sequences, 16% seen only once; the top ten take roughly a fifth. Material for sequencing was PBMCs or a T cell subset sorted from them (not recorded which). Receptor source: a man younger than 35 who had mild COVID-19 (a few samples of this study predate the infection). Cell type and time point are not known. The CDR3 runs from the conserved cysteine through the conserved F or W. Each record gives: D gene, clone size, V gene, J gene, CDR3 DNA, CDR3 protein. The D gene is left open where the match is weak. Only some rows state a clone size, as once, few, many or a class for expanded clones.

.,few,TRBV7-9,TRBJ2-7,TGTGCCAGCAGCCGTACTACAGAAAAGTACGAGCAGTACTTC,CASSRTTEKYEQYF
.,.,TRBV20-1,TRBJ1-1,TGCAGTGCTGGAACCAACGGGGGGCGCGGGACTGAAGCTTTCTTT,CSAGTNGGRGTEAFF
.,few,TRBV29-1,TRBJ1-6,TGCAGCGTAGGGGACGCAAGCAATTCACCCCTCCACTTT,CSVGDASNSPLHF
.,few,TRBV7-9,TRBJ1-1,TGTGCCAGCAGCTTTACACTGACAGCAATGAACACTGAAGCTTTCTTT,CASSFTLTAMNTEAFF
.,.,TRBV6-2/TRBV6-3,TRBJ1-6,TGTGCCAGCAGCGCAGGGGTATCACCCCTCCACTTT,CASSAGVSPLHF
.,many,TRBV4-3,TRBJ2-5,TGCGCCAGCAGCCGCTCAACAGGGTCAGAGACCCAGTACTTC,CASSRSTGSETQYF
.,.,TRBV5-6,TRBJ2-5,TGTGCCAGCAGCTGGGCCAGAGAGACCCAGTACTTC,CASSWARETQYF
.,many,TRBV7-3,TRBJ2-1,TGTGCCAGCAGCTTAAGAGGGGACCGCCTCACTTCGTACAATGAGCAGTTCTTC,CASSLRGDRLTSYNEQFF
.,.,TRBV2,TRBJ1-3,TGTGCCAGCAGTGAACGGGTGATCGCTGGAAACACCATATATTTT,CASSERVIAGNTIYF
TRBD2,.,TRBV6-2/TRBV6-3,TRBJ2-3,TGTGCCAGCGGTTCAGCGGGGGAGGGGGAAGATACGCAGTATTTT,CASGSAGEGEDTQYF
.,.,TRBV9,TRBJ2-5,TGTGCCAGCAGCGTCGGTGGACTGCCCGCTCAAGAGACCCAGTACTTC,CASSVGGLPAQETQYF
TRBD2,.,TRBV4-3,TRBJ2-2,TGCGCCAGCAGCCAAAGCGGGGGGACCGGGGAGCTGTTTTTT,CASSQSGGTGELFF
.,many,TRBV12-3/TRBV12-4,TRBJ2-1,TGTGCCAGCAGTCCCGACAGGCTAAATCAGTTCTTC,CASSPDRLNQFF
.,.,TRBV2,TRBJ2-1,.,CAYECDGKPGLAPWEQFF
TRBD2,.,TRBV7-9,TRBJ2-3,TGTGCCAGCAGCTTCGGGGGGGCCGTAGATACGCAGTATTTT,CASSFGGAVDTQYF
TRBD2,.,TRBV6-1,TRBJ2-3,TGTGCCAGCAGGGTAGCGGGGGCCGGATCAGATACGCAGTATTTT,CASRVAGAGSDTQYF
.,once,TRBV27,TRBJ1-1,TGTGCCAGCATGGGGGGGGCTAGGGCTGAAGCTTTCTTT,CASMGGARAEAFF
.,few,TRBV4-1,TRBJ1-5,TGCGCCAGCAGCCAAGATCCCGGGGGGAATAGCAATCAGCCCCAGCATTTT,CASSQDPGGNSNQPQHF
.,few,TRBV28,TRBJ2-2,TGTGCCACCCTGTCTGGCTTCACCGGGGAGCTGTTTTTT,CATLSGFTGELFF
.,.,TRBV5-5,TRBJ1-2,TGTGCCAGCAGCTTGCGACAGTATAATGGCTACACCTTC,CASSLRQYNGYTF
TRBD1,.,TRBV27,TRBJ2-5,TGTGCCAGCAGTTCACTTCGGGACAGGGGGTACCAAGAGACCCAGTACTTC,CASSSLRDRGYQETQYF
.,.,TRBV12-3/TRBV12-4,TRBJ1-2,TGTGCCAGCAGTTTAGCGCCTGACAGCCACAATGGCTACACCTTC,CASSLAPDSHNGYTF
.,many,TRBV4-1,TRBJ1-2,TGCGCCAGCAGCCAGAGGGGGGGAGTTGAGAATGGCTACACCTTC,CASSQRGGVENGYTF
.,few,TRBV6-5,TRBJ2-6,TGTGCCAGCAGTTACTCCCAGGGGGCCAACGTCCTGACTTTC,CASSYSQGANVLTF
.,few,TRBV4-3,TRBJ2-7,TGCGCCAGCAGCCAAGATGTGGCCTACGAGCAGTACTTC,CASSQDVAYEQYF
.,few,TRBV28,TRBJ2-2,TGTGCCAGCACCTTGGGGGTGACGAACACCGGGGAGCTGTTTTTT,CASTLGVTNTGELFF
.,few,TRBV29-1,TRBJ2-1,TGCAGCGTTGAACGAAACAATGAGCAGTTCTTC,CSVERNNEQFF